Given below is one TCR beta chain in context. The data are from a study of blood T cells in healthy people across ages. A second PCR, run for about 7 to 11 cycles, used a sample-barcoded 5' primer plus a J-beta primer mix. Each CDR3 protein is one row after TCRdb ran MiXCR on the 5' RACE reads. The table includes 800,000 or so distinct CDR3 sequences, about 25% detected once. RNA extraction gave at least 6 micrograms of total RNA per sample. The CDR3 is 15 residues long. Per germline, CDR1 SGHKS and CDR2 YYEKEE (reference sequence). Trimming took off 0 bases at V and 6 bases at J, with 15 bases between the two ends. This sample was shared with a second study, whose subject was T cells of mothers and their children. That paper notes: Regardless of relatedness, pairs show thymic selection shaping TCR recombination output in a similar manner. Related mother-child pairs shared marginally more repertoire than unrelated pairs, though not significantly.

The rearrangement uses TRBV5-5 and TRBJ1-2; possibly TRBD1 for D (5 bases). This clonotype was obtained from a boy aged 10-17 years in good health. Sequenced input: blood. CDR3 loop: CASSLGWGGSHGYTF. In DNA, the CDR3 is TGTGCCAGCAGCTTGGGTTGGGGGGGAAGTCATGGCTACACCTTC. The whole variable domain, remainder taken from reference TRBV5-5 and TRBJ1-2, is DAGVTQSPTHLIKTRGQQVTLRCSPISGHKSVSWYQQVLGQGPQFIFQYYEKEERGRGNFPDRFSARQFPNYSSELNVNALLLGDSALYLCASSLGWGGSHGYTFGSGTRLTVV.